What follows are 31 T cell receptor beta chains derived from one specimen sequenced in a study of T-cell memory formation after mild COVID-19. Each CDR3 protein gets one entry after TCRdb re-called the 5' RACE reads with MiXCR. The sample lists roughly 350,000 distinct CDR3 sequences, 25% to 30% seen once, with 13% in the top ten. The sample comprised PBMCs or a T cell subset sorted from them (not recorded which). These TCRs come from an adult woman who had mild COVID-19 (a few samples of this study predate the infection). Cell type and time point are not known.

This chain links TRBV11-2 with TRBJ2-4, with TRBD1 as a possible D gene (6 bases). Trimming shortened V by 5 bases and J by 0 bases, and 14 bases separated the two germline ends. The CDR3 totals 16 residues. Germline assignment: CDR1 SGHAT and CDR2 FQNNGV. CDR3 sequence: CASSGQRNLAKNIQYF. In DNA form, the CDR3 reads TGTGCCAGCAGCGGACAGAGAAATCTAGCCAAAAACATTCAGTACTTC.

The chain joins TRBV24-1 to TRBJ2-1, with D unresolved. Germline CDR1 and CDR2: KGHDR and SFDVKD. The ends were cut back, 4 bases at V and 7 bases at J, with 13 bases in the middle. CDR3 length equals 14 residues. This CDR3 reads CATSDLVSGNEQFF. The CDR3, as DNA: TGTGCCACCAGTGACTTGGTCTCTGGAAATGAGCAGTTCTTC.

The DNA of the CDR3 is TGTGCCAGCAGCGACCGGGACTCTATTAATACGCAGTATTTT. Protein sequence: CASSDRDSINTQYF. The genes are TRBV9 and TRBJ2-3, with D possibly TRBD2 on 6 matching bases. Germline V lookup: CDR1 SGDLS, CDR2 YYNGEE. The CDR3 is 14 residues long. V was cut by 3 bases and J by 7 bases, with 15 bases left in between.

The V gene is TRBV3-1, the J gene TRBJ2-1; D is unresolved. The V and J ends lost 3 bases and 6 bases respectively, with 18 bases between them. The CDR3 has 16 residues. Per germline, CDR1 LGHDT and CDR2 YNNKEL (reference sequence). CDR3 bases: TGTGCCAGCAGCCATGAAGGGCGACGTCGACGCAATGAGCAGTTCTTC. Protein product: CASSHEGRRRRNEQFF.

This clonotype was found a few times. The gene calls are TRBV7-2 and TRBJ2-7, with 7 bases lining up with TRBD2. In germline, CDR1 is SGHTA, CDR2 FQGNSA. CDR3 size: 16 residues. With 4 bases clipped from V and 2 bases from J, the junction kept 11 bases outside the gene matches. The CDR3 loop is CASSSIVAGVTYEQYF. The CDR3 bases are TGTGCCAGCAGCTCTATCGTGGCGGGAGTAACCTACGAGCAGTACTTC.

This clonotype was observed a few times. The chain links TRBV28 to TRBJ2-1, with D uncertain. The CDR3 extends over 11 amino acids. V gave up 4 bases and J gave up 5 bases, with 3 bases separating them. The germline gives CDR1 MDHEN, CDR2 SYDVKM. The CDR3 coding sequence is TGTGCCAGCAGTTACGACAATGAGCAGTTCTTC. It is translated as CASSYDNEQFF. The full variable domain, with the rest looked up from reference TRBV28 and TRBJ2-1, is DVKVTQSSRYLVKRTGEKVFLECVQDMDHENMFWYRQDPGLGLRLIYFSYDVKMKEKGDIPEGYSVSREKKERFSLILESASTNQTSMYLCASSYDNEQFFGPGTRLTVL.

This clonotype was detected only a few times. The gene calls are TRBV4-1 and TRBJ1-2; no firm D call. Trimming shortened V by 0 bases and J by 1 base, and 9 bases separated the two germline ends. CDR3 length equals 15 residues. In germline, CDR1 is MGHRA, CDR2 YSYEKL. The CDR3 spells CASSQDRSDNYGYTF. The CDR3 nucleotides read TGCGCCAGCAGCCAAGATAGGTCTGATAACTATGGCTACACCTTC.

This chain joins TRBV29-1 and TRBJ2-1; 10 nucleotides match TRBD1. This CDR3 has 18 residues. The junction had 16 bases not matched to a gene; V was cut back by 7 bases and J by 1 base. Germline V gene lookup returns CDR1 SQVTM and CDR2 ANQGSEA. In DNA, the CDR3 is TGCAGCGCTTCGGGACAGGGGAAGGTTGGTTCTTCCTACAATGAGCAGTTCTTC. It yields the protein CSASGQGKVGSSYNEQFF.

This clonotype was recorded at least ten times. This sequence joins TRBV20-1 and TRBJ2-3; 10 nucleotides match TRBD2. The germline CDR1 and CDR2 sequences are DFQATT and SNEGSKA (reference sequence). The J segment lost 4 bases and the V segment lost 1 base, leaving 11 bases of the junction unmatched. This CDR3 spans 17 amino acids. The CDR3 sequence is CSARVKASGSFADTQYF. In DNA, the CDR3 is TGCAGTGCTAGAGTTAAAGCTAGCGGGAGTTTCGCAGATACGCAGTATTTT.

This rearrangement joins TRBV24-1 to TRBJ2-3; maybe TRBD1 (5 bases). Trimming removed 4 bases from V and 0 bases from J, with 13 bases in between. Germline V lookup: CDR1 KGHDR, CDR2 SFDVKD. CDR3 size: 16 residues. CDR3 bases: TGTGCCACCAGTGACCCACTGACAGAGAGCACAGATACGCAGTATTTT. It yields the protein CATSDPLTESTDTQYF.

The CDR3: CSASGSTNYGYTF. CDR3 bases: TGCAGTGCCAGTGGCAGCACTAACTATGGCTACACCTTC. The chain is built from TRBV20-1 and TRBJ1-2; D uncertain. The length of the CDR3 is 13 residues. Trimming cost V 6 bases and J 0 bases, with 11 bases left between them. Germline values: CDR1 DFQATT, CDR2 SNEGSKA (reference sequence).

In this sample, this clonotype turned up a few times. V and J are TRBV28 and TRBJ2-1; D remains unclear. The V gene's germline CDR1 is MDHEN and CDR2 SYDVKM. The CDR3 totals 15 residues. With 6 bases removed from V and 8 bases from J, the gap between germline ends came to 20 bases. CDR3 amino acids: CASRGSNHAPHEQFF. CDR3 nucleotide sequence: TGTGCCAGCAGGGGATCGAACCACGCTCCCCATGAGCAGTTCTTC.

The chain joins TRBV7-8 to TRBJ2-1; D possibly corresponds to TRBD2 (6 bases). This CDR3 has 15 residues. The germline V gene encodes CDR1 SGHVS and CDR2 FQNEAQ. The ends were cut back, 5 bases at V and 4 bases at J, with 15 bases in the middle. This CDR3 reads CASSLLAVQYNEQFF. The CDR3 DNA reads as TGTGCCAGCAGCCTACTAGCTGTTCAGTACAATGAGCAGTTCTTC.

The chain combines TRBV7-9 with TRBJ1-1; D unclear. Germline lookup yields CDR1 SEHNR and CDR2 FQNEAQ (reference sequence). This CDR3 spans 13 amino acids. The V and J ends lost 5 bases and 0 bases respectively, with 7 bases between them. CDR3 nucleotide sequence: TGTGCCAGCAGCAGCAGGATGAACACTGAAGCTTTCTTT. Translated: CASSSRMNTEAFF.

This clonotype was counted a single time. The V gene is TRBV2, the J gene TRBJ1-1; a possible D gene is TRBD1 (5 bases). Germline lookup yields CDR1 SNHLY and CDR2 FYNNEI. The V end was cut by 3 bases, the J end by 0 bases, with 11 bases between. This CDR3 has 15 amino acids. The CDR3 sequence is CASSDSGVMNTEAFF. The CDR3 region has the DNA TGTGCCAGCAGTGACTCGGGGGTGATGAACACTGAAGCTTTCTTT.

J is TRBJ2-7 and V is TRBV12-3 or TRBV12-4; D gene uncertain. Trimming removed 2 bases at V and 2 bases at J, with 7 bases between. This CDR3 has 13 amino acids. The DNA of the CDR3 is TGTGCCAGCAGTTTATGGCAGCCCTACGAGCAGTACTTC. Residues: CASSLWQPYEQYF.

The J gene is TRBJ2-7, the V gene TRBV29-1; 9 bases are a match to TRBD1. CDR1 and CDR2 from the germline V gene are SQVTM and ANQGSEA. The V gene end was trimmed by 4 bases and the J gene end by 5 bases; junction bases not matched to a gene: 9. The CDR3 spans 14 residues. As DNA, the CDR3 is TGCAGCGTTGTCTCACAGGGGGCTACGAACGAGCAGTACTTC. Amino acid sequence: CSVVSQGATNEQYF.

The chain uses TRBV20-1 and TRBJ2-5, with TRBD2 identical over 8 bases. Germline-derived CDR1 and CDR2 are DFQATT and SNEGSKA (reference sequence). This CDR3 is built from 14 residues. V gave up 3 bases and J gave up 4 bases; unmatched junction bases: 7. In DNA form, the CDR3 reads TGCAGTGCTAGCTCGGGGGGGAGGATAGAGACCCAGTACTTC. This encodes CSASSGGRIETQYF.

The CDR3 region has the DNA TGTGCCAGCAGCCTACAGGGCTCCCTTGGAAACACCATATATTTT. Protein sequence: CASSLQGSLGNTIYF. The J gene is TRBJ1-3, the V gene TRBV7-2; tentatively, D is TRBD1 (6 bases). The CDR3 length is 15 residues. Germline CDR1 SGHTA, CDR2 FQGNSA. Trimming cost V 5 bases and J 3 bases, with 14 bases left between them.

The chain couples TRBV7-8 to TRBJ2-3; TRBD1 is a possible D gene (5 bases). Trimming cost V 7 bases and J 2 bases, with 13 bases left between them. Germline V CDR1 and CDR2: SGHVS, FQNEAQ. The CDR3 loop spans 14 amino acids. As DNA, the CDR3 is TGTGCCAGCAAGTCCGGCAGGGCCACAGATACGCAGTATTTT. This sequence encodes CASKSGRATDTQYF.

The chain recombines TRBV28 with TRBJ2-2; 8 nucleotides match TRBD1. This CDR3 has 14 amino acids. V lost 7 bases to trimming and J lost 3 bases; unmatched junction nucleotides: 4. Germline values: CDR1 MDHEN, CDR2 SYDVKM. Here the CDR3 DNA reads TGTGCCAGCAAACAGGGGGTCTACACCGGGGAGCTGTTTTTT. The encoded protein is CASKQGVYTGELFF. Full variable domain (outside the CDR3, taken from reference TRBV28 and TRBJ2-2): DVKVTQSSRYLVKRTGEKVFLECVQDMDHENMFWYRQDPGLGLRLIYFSYDVKMKEKGDIPEGYSVSREKKERFSLILESASTNQTSMYLCASKQGVYTGELFFGEGSRLTVL.

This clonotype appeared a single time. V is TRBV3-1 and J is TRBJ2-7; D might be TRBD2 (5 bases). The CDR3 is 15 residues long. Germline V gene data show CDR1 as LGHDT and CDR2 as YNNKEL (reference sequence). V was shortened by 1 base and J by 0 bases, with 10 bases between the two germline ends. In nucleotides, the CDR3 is TGTGCCAGCAGCCAAGGGTCTAGCCCCTCCTACGAGCAGTACTTC. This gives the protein CASSQGSSPSYEQYF.

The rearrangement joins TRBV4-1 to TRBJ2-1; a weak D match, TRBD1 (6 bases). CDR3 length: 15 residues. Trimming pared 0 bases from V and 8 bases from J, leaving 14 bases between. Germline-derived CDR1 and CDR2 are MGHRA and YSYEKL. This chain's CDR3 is CASSQDPGAVDEQFF. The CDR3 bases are TGCGCCAGCAGCCAAGATCCAGGGGCTGTCGATGAGCAGTTCTTC.

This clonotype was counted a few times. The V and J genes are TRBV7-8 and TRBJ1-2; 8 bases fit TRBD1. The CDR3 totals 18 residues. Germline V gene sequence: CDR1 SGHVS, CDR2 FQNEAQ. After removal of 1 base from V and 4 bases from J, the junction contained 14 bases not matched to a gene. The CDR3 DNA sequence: TGTGCCAGCAGCTTAGACCCCTCGACAGGGGAGGCAATCTATGGCTACACCTTC. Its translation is CASSLDPSTGEAIYGYTF.

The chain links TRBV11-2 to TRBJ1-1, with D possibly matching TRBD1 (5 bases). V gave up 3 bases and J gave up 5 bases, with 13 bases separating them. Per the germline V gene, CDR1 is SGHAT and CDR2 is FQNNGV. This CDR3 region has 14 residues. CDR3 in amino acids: CASSFGGGYTEAFF. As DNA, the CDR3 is TGTGCCAGCAGCTTCGGGGGAGGGTATACTGAAGCTTTCTTT.

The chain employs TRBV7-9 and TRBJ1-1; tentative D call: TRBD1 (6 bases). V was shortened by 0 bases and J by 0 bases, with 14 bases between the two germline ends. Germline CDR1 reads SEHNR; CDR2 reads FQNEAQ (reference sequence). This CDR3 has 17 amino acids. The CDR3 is CASSLAWGQGMNTEAFF. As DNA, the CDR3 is TGTGCCAGCAGCTTAGCCTGGGGGCAGGGTATGAACACTGAAGCTTTCTTT.

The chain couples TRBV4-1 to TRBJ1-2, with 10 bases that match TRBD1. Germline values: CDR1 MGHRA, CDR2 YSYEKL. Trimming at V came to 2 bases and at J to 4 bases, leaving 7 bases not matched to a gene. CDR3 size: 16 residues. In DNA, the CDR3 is TGCGCCAGCAGCCAAAGACCGGGACAGGGGCGCTATGGCTACACCTTC. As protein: CASSQRPGQGRYGYTF.

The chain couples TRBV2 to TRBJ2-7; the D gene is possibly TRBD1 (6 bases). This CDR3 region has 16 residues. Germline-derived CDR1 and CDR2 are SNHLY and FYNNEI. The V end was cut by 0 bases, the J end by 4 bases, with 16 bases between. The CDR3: CASSEAATGYAYEQYF. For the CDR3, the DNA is TGTGCCAGCAGTGAAGCGGCTACAGGGTACGCGTACGAGCAGTACTTC.

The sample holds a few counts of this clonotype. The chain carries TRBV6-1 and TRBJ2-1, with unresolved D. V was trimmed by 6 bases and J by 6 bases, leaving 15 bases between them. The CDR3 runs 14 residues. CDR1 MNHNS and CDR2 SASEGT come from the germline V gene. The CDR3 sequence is CASSKESRANEQFF. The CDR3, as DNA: TGTGCCAGCAGCAAGGAATCCCGGGCCAATGAGCAGTTCTTC.

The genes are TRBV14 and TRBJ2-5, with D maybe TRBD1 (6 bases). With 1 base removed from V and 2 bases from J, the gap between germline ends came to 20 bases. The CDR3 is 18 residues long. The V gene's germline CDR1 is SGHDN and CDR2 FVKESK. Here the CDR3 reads CASSQVGAAGAPQETQYF. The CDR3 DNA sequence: TGTGCCAGCAGCCAAGTGGGGGCGGCAGGGGCCCCACAAGAGACCCAGTACTTC.

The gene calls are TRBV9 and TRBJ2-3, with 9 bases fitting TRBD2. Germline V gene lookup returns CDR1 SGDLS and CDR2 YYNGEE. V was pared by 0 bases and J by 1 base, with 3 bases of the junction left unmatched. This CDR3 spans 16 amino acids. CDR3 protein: CASSVVASGGTDTQYF. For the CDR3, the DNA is TGTGCCAGCAGCGTAGTGGCTAGCGGGGGCACAGATACGCAGTATTTT.